This T cell receptor (beta chain) was identified during a study of blood T cells in healthy people across ages. Study observations and caveats: Higher diversity and more naive CD4+ cells were features of long-lived donors, compared to aged donors.

A second 7 to 11 cycle PCR used barcoded and J-beta primers. Each cDNA molecule was tagged by a template-switch adaptor that had 12 random nucleotides. In TCRdb, the 5' RACE reads were re-called with MiXCR into one record per CDR3 protein. The table has some 730,000 distinct CDR3 sequences, roughly 20% seen once; the top ten hold 22%. This clonotype came up a few times. As yet, its antigen is unknown. The germline gives CDR1 SGHTA, CDR2 FQGNSA. The CDR3 runs 15 residues. Losses at the gene ends were 1 base for V and 5 bases for J; bases not matched to a gene: 4. Ranging in age from about 6 to 95, the donors were healthy Caucasian individuals from Russia. PBMCs, at least 6 million per sample, were isolated.

V usage is TRBV7-2 and J usage is TRBJ2-3, with 9 bases lining up with TRBD1. Sequencing was carried out using blood. This TCR came from a man between 65 and 85 years old in good health. Here the CDR3 reads CASSLVGTGLDTQYF. In nucleotides, the CDR3 is TGTGCCAGCAGCTTAGTAGGGACAGGGTTAGATACGCAGTATTTT.